This T cell receptor (beta chain) was recovered during a study of blood T cell repertoires in COVID-19. Authors' data handling: For nucleated cells, counts were estimated from reference gene primer amplification. Assay used: immunoSEQ multiplex PCR; TCRdb lists only in-frame clones, some missing. The V and J calls and clone size were taken over from that table, and D and trimming were inferred from the DNA. The sample consists of some 520,000 clones, nearly 90% of them appearing once. Patients at the Seattle site were enrolled during active infection and followed longitudinally. The sequence was collected from a man aged 18 to 29 with COVID-19, enrolled during active disease. Input material: peripheral blood.

CDR3 sequence reads: CASSFSSGSYEQYF. CDR3 nucleotides: TGTGCCAGCAGCTTCAGTAGCGGGAGTTACGAGCAGTACTTC. V and J are TRBV11-3 and TRBJ2-7, with TRBD2 identical over 9 bases. Germline CDR1 reads SGHNT; CDR2 reads YENEEA. Germline trimming cut 3 bases from V and 4 bases from J; bases unmatched to any gene: 4. The CDR3 is 14 amino acids. Filled out from reference TRBV11-3 and TRBJ2-7, the complete variable domain reads EAGVVQSPRYKIIEKKQPVAFWCNPISGHNTLYWYLQNLGQGPELLIRYENEEAVDDSQLPKDRFSAERLKGVDSTLKIQPAELGDSAVYLCASSFSSGSYEQYFGPGTRLTVT.